This T cell receptor beta chain was recorded in a study of shared clonotypes between healthy human individuals. Concerning this clone: Its matching antigen is unknown.

The V gene's germline CDR1 is SGHAT and CDR2 FQNNGV. This CDR3 region has 14 residues. Deletions cut 3 bases from V and 1 base from J, with 9 bases between. Study-wide results and caveats: As a rule, naive subsets had a larger estimated richness than memory subsets.

Researchers divided each subset's genomic DNA evenly across several immunoSEQ plates. Replicate PCRs from sorted subsets contained 200 ng DNA, which is roughly 30,000 T cell genomes. Here immunoSEQ multiplex PCR was the method, and the copy in TCRdb shows in-frame clones only, minus some. In the table there are around 510,000 clones, approximately 94% of which are singletons. The chain links TRBV11-2 to TRBJ2-5; D unclear. The TCR originated in a woman aged 30 to 39 in good health. The sequenced sample consisted of naive CD4+ T cells sorted from blood. Subset here: CD45RA+ positively selected. CDR3 loop: CASSFFDFQETQYF. In nucleotides, the CDR3 is TGTGCCAGCAGCTTCTTCGACTTCCAAGAGACCCAGTACTTC.